The clone carrying this T cell receptor beta chain has more than one count but fewer than ten. Its cognate antigen is unknown. The data are from a study of early T cells in non-severe SARS-CoV-2 infection. Notes on the study in general: The matching step, a VDJdb search, favored anti-spike CD8 responses and missed private and CD4 specificities.

With 6 bases removed from V and 6 bases from J, the gap between germline ends came to 5 bases. Germline values: CDR1 SGHVS, CDR2 FNYEAQ. There are 11 residues in the CDR3. Unique molecular identifiers were added to individual cDNA molecules. TCRdb processed the 5' RACE reads anew with MiXCR; each CDR3 protein has one entry. The table has almost 45,000 distinct CDR3 sequences, 5.5% to 6.5% seen once. This chain uses TRBV7-6 with TRBJ2-2, with D tentatively TRBD2 (5 bases). The sequencing sample was made of whole blood. This receptor was obtained from an adult who was a healthcare worker with PCR-confirmed SARS-CoV-2 infection or an uninfected control (not recorded which). The CDR3 DNA reads TGTGCCAGCAGGGAGGCCGGGGAGCTGTTTTTT. This gives the protein CASREAGELFF.